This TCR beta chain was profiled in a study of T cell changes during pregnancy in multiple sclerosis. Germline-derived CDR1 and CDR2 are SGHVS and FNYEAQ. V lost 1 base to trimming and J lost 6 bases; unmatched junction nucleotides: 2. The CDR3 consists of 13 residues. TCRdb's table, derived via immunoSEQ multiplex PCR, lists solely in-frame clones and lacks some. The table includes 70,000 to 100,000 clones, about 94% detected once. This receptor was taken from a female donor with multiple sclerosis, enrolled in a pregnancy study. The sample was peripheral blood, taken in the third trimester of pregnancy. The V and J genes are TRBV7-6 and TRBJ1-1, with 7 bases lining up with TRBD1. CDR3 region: CASSLETGSEAFF. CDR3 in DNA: TGTGCCAGCAGCTTAGAGACAGGGTCTGAAGCTTTCTTT.